This TCR beta chain came from a study of vaccination and CD4 T cells after COVID-19. The wider study: Overlapping spike peptides of SARS-CoV-2, HCoV-NL63, HCoV-OC43 and HCoV-229E stimulated the cells.

Germline V gene lookup returns CDR1 SGHAT and CDR2 FQNNGV. The CDR3 covers 14 residues. The V end was cut by 4 bases, the J end by 8 bases, with 17 bases between. With the Oncomine TCR Beta short-read assay, DNA from cultured CD4+ T cells was sequenced. TCRdb re-called the PCR reads through MiXCR, storing one row per CDR3 protein. The sample yields fewer than 8,500 distinct CDR3 sequences, approximately 44% seen once. Treatment here: roughly nine-day PBMC culture with coronavirus spike peptide pools or control peptides (ViraFEST assay). Those CD4+ T cells from the unexposed donor predate the COVID-19 pandemic (2011-2018). As regards this clonotype: What it binds is not known.

The sequenced sample consisted of CD4+ T cells from blood, cultured in vitro. The receptor was isolated from a human donor in good health. The chain uses TRBV11-2 and TRBJ2-5; D not certain. CDR3 sequence (DNA): TGTGCCAGCAGCTACGCCGGCCAGCTAGACACCCAGTACTTC. It translates to CASSYAGQLDTQYF.